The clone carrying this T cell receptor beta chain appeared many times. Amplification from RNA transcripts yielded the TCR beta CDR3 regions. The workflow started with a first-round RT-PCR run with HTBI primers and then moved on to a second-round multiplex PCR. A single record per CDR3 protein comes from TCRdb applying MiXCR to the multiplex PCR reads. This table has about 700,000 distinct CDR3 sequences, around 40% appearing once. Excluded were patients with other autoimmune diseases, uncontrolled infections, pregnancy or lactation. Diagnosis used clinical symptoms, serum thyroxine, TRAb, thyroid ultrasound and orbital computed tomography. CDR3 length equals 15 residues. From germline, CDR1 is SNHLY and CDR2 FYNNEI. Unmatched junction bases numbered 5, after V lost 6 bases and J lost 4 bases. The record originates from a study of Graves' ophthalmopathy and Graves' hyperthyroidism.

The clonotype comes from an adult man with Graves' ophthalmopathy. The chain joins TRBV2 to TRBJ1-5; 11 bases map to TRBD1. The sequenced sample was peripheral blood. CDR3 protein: CASRRDRGWNQPQHF. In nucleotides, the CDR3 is TGTGCCAGCAGGAGGGACAGGGGGTGGAATCAGCCCCAGCATTTT.